The 31 T cell receptor beta chains given below trace back to one sample, sequenced in a study of cytomegalovirus exposure and HLA in healthy donors listed by TCRdb under 2017. The method was the immunoSEQ multiplex PCR assay. The multiplex PCR relied on a mix of 60 forward primers for TCR Vbeta segments and 13 reverse primers for TCR Jbeta segments. Drawn from immuneACCESS, this table holds only the in-frame rearrangements with V and J called that TCRdb kept. Clones are partly lost; checked studies trace under half to an unresolved V gene and leave the rest unexplained. This sample gives around 110,000 clones in total; 60% to 85% of them show up just once. The top ten clones comprise 1.6% of the sample. Material: PBMCs. Receptor source: a woman under 30 in good health and CMV-seronegative.

There are a few counts of this clone. The rearrangement links TRBV6-1 to TRBJ1-1; 7 nucleotides line up with TRBD1. The CDR3 runs 12 residues. V lost 11 bases to trimming and J lost 6 bases; unmatched junction nucleotides: 9. CDR1 MNHNS and CDR2 SASEGT come from the germline V gene. DNA of the CDR3: TGTGCCTCCGGTACAGGGGTCTCTGAAGCTTTCTTT. Translation: CASGTGVSEAFF.

The chain couples TRBV19 to TRBJ1-3; tentative D call: TRBD1 (5 bases). Germline V gene sequence: CDR1 LNHDA, CDR2 SQIVND (reference sequence). V lost 11 bases, J lost 0 bases, and 11 bases lay in between. This CDR3 contains 13 residues. CDR3 in DNA: TGTGCCGCAAGACAGAGCTCTGGAAACACCATATATTTT. Encoded protein: CAARQSSGNTIYF. The variable domain in full, with the rest retrieved from reference TRBV19 and TRBJ1-3, is DGGITQSPKYLFRKEGQNVTLSCEQNLNHDAMYWYRQDPGQGLRLIYYSQIVNDFQKGDIAEGYSVSREKKESFPLTVTSAQKNPTAFYLCAARQSSGNTIYFGEGSWLTVV.

This clone was detected only a few times. This chain connects TRBV9 to TRBJ1-1; 10 positions match TRBD1. V gave up 3 bases and J gave up 1 base; unmatched junction bases: 3. Germline values: CDR1 SGDLS, CDR2 YYNGEE. The CDR3 spans 15 residues. The DNA of the CDR3 is TGTGCCAGCAGCGCCCGACAGGGGGCGAACACTGAAGCTTTCTTT. Protein sequence: CASSARQGANTEAFF. The full variable domain, its missing parts supplied by reference TRBV9 and TRBJ1-1, is DSGVTQTPKHLITATGQRVTLRCSPRSGDLSVYWYQQSLDQGLQFLIQYYNGEERAKGNILERFSAQQFPDLHSELNLSSLELGDSALYFCASSARQGANTEAFFGQGTRLTVV.

The chain employs TRBV6-1 and TRBJ1-1, with a possible D match to TRBD1 (5 bases). Germline lookup yields CDR1 MNHNS and CDR2 SASEGT. V was clipped by 2 bases and J by 8 bases, with 15 bases between them. This CDR3 region has 14 residues. CDR3: CASSEFGGAYEAFF. As DNA, the CDR3 is TGTGCCAGCAGTGAATTCGGAGGGGCTTACGAAGCTTTCTTT.

The chain's CDR3 is CASSSPRQGPNTEAFF. The CDR3 region has the DNA TGTGCCAGCAGTTCCCCTCGACAGGGTCCGAACACTGAAGCTTTCTTT. J is TRBJ1-1 and V is TRBV27; 7 bases match TRBD1. Per germline, CDR1 MNHEY and CDR2 SMNVEV (reference sequence). There are 16 residues in the CDR3. Trimming cost V 4 bases and J 1 base; bases outside gene matches: 9.

The rearrangement joins TRBV5-6 to TRBJ1-1; 8 nucleotides agree with TRBD1. Trimming took 4 bases from V and 1 from J; bases not matched to a gene: 3. Germline assignment: CDR1 SGHDT and CDR2 YYEEEE. This CDR3 region has 14 residues. CDR3 coding DNA: TGTGCCAGCAGCCCCGGACAGGGGAACACTGAAGCTTTCTTT. Translating gives CASSPGQGNTEAFF.

The chain uses TRBV19 and TRBJ1-1; possible D gene TRBD1, 5 bases. V lost 9 bases and J lost 1, with 15 bases in between. Germline V gene sequence: CDR1 LNHDA, CDR2 SQIVND (reference sequence). CDR3 length: 14 residues. CDR3 in DNA: TGTGCCAGCCTCCGCGGGGGAAAGAACACTGAAGCTTTCTTT. It encodes CASLRGGKNTEAFF.

This clone came up a few times. The chain uses TRBV7-9 and TRBJ2-5; D unclear. V gave up 3 bases and J gave up 5 bases, with 13 bases separating them. Per germline, CDR1 SEHNR and CDR2 FQNEAQ (reference sequence). CDR3 size: 14 residues. In nucleotides, the CDR3 is TGTGCCAGCAGCTTCTCTCCTCTATCGGAGACCCAGTACTTC. Its translation is CASSFSPLSETQYF.

V is TRBV19 and J is TRBJ1-5, with D maybe TRBD1 (5 bases). The CDR3 consists of 15 residues. Germline CDR1 LNHDA, CDR2 SQIVND (reference sequence). V was pared by 8 bases and J by 0 bases, with 14 bases between. Here the CDR3 reads CASGYRTGSNQPQHF. The CDR3 region has the DNA TGTGCCAGTGGCTATCGAACAGGTAGCAATCAGCCCCAGCATTTT.

This chain links TRBV29-1 with TRBJ2-7; D is undetermined. Looked up from germline, CDR1 is SQVTM and CDR2 is ANQGSEA. This CDR3 is 12 amino acids long. V was shortened by 7 bases and J by 2 bases, with 12 bases between the two germline ends. The CDR3 sequence is CSGGDGTYEQYF. CDR3 bases: TGCAGCGGAGGTGACGGAACCTACGAGCAGTACTTC.

This clone has just one count. The chain uses TRBV5-5 and TRBJ1-6, with D unclear. This CDR3 has 13 residues. Germline V gene sequence: CDR1 SGHKS, CDR2 YYEKEE (reference sequence). V lost 0 bases to trimming and J lost 10 bases, with 8 bases between them. The CDR3 DNA sequence: TGTGCCAGCAGCTTGGAAGGGAGATCACCCCTCCACTTT. Translated, it gives CASSLEGRSPLHF.

V and J are TRBV14 and TRBJ2-4; D perhaps matches TRBD2 (7 bases). The V and J ends lost 0 bases and 6 bases respectively, with 12 bases between them. The germline CDR1 and CDR2 sequences are SGHDN and FVKESK. The CDR3 is 15 residues long. This CDR3 reads CASSQEGGARNIQYF. CDR3 nucleotide sequence: TGTGCCAGCAGCCAAGAGGGGGGGGCGCGAAACATTCAGTACTTC. The whole variable domain, filled in from reference TRBV14 and TRBJ2-4, reads EAGVTQFPSHSVIEKGQTVTLRCDPISGHDNLYWYRRVMGKEIKFLLHFVKESKQDESGMPNNRFLAERTGGTYSTLKVQPAELEDSGVYFCASSQEGGARNIQYFGAGTRLSVL.

J is TRBJ2-7 and V is TRBV10-1; 7 bases map to TRBD2. The CDR3 runs to 16 residues. V was pared by 2 bases and J by 5 bases, with 12 bases of the junction left unmatched. Germline V gene lookup returns CDR1 WNHNN and CDR2 SYGVQD (reference sequence). The CDR3: CASSEGTGGGNDEQYF. CDR3 sequence (DNA): TGCGCCAGCAGTGAGGGGACGGGGGGAGGAAATGACGAGCAGTACTTC.

This chain links TRBV29-1 with TRBJ2-1; D remains ambiguous. Germline CDR1 SQVTM, CDR2 ANQGSEA. This CDR3 is built from 14 residues. Trimming shortened V by 3 bases and J by 0 bases, and 9 bases separated the two germline ends. CDR3 protein: CSVDPPSSYNEQFF. Written as DNA, the CDR3 is TGCAGCGTTGATCCGCCGAGCTCCTACAATGAGCAGTTCTTC.

V gene TRBV6-1 combines with J gene TRBJ2-5, with D maybe TRBD1 (6 bases). The J call is in doubt because the DNA end fits TRBJ2-7 better. This CDR3 is built from 12 residues. Germline CDR1 reads MNHNS; CDR2 reads SASEGT. As DNA, the CDR3 is TGTGCCAGCAGGGGACAAGAATACGAGCAGTACTTC. Translating gives CASRGQEYEQYF.

The gene calls are TRBV11-1 and TRBJ2-3; a weak D match, TRBD2 (5 bases). The length of the CDR3 is 14 residues. Trimming cost V 5 bases and J 3 bases, with 12 bases left between them. Germline V CDR1 and CDR2: SGHAT, FQDESV (reference sequence). CDR3 sequence: CASSPLVSTDTQYF. CDR3 in DNA: TGTGCCAGCAGCCCACTAGTTTCAACAGATACGCAGTATTTT.

This clone was picked up a small number of times. The CDR3: CASTLWRGGTGELFF. The CDR3 coding sequence is TGTGCCAGCACCCTTTGGCGGGGGGGAACCGGGGAGCTGTTTTTT. This rearrangement joins TRBV6-5 to TRBJ2-2, with 9 bases aligning to TRBD2. This CDR3 comprises 15 residues. Germline V gene data show CDR1 as MNHEY and CDR2 as SVGAGI. The ends lost 7 bases at V and 5 bases at J; junction bases unmatched: 8.

V gene TRBV28 combines with J gene TRBJ1-6, with TRBD1 matching over 7 bases. J gave up 7 bases and V 6 bases, and 6 bases lay outside the gene matches. CDR3 length equals 14 residues. Germline assignment: CDR1 MDHEN and CDR2 SYDVKM. The CDR3: CASRRQGYNSPLHF. CDR3 nucleotides: TGTGCCAGCAGGAGACAGGGTTACAATTCACCCCTCCACTTT. Based on the CDR3 plus reference TRBV28 and TRBJ1-6, the full variable domain is DVKVTQSSRYLVKRTGEKVFLECVQDMDHENMFWYRQDPGLGLRLIYFSYDVKMKEKGDIPEGYSVSREKKERFSLILESASTNQTSMYLCASRRQGYNSPLHFGNGTRLTVT.

The chain combines TRBV4-2 with TRBJ1-1; D gene uncertain. V lost 4 bases, J lost 1 base, and 16 bases lay in between. This CDR3 region has 16 residues. Germline loops: CDR1 LGHNA, CDR2 YNFKEQ. CDR3 amino acids: CASSPLRVGPNTEAFF. In DNA form, the CDR3 reads TGTGCCAGCAGCCCCCTGAGGGTCGGTCCGAACACTGAAGCTTTCTTT.

The V and J genes are TRBV30 and TRBJ2-2; 9 bases line up with TRBD2. V lost 3 bases to trimming and J lost 5 bases; unmatched junction nucleotides: 7. Germline V CDR1 and CDR2: GTSNPN, SVGIG (reference sequence). The CDR3 spans 15 residues. The chain's CDR3 is CAWRRAGGPTGELFF. For the CDR3, the DNA is TGTGCCTGGAGGAGGGCGGGGGGGCCTACCGGGGAGCTGTTTTTT.

The J gene is TRBJ1-1, the V gene TRBV5-1, with D unclear. Germline assignment: CDR1 SGHRS and CDR2 YFSETQ. The CDR3 covers 15 residues. The germline V and J ends were trimmed by 1 base and 3 bases, with 13 bases remaining between them. DNA of the CDR3: TGCGCCAGCAGCTTGCTCGGGAATAGCGACACTGAAGCTTTCTTT. This encodes CASSLLGNSDTEAFF.

This rearrangement joins TRBV28 to TRBJ1-1; tentatively, D is TRBD1 (5 bases). The germline CDR1 and CDR2 sequences are MDHEN and SYDVKM. Trimming cost V 5 bases and J 1 base, with 11 bases left between them. This CDR3 has 14 amino acids. This CDR3 is CASSRGGSNTEAFF. The CDR3 nucleotides are TGTGCCAGCAGTCGGGGGGGATCGAACACTGAAGCTTTCTTT.

This clone was observed a handful of times. V and J are TRBV7-2 and TRBJ1-1; D is possibly TRBD1 (5 bases). V lost 3 bases and J lost 6, with 11 bases in between. The CDR3 contains 13 residues. Germline V gene sequence: CDR1 SGHTA, CDR2 FQGNSA. CDR3 sequence: CASSFGRASEAFF. The CDR3 DNA reads as TGTGCCAGCAGCTTCGGCAGGGCATCTGAAGCTTTCTTT.

This clone came up a few times. V and J are TRBV27 and TRBJ2-7; a possible D gene is TRBD2 (6 bases). This CDR3 is 14 amino acids long. Germline assignment: CDR1 MNHEY and CDR2 SMNVEV (reference sequence). Trimming removed 5 bases from V and 7 bases from J, with 18 bases in between. CDR3 in amino acids: CASSISGPGGEQYF. CDR3 bases: TGTGCCAGCAGTATCTCCGGGCCCGGGGGAGAGCAGTACTTC.

The chain combines TRBV7-9 with TRBJ1-2, with TRBD1 matching 8 bases. Germline assignment: CDR1 SEHNR and CDR2 FQNEAQ (reference sequence). Trimming at V came to 4 bases and at J to 13 bases, leaving 11 bases not matched to a gene. This CDR3 comprises 13 residues. CDR3 sequence: CASSYRTGKESTF. The CDR3 region has the DNA TGTGCCAGCAGCTATAGGACAGGGAAAGAGTCCACCTTC.

The chain joins TRBV2 to TRBJ1-1, with TRBD1 identical over 9 bases. This CDR3 region has 16 residues. Germline V gene lookup returns CDR1 SNHLY and CDR2 FYNNEI. V gave up 2 bases and J gave up 4 bases; unmatched junction bases: 8. This CDR3 reads CASSELGDRVRTEAFF. As DNA, the CDR3 is TGTGCCAGCAGTGAATTGGGGGACAGGGTTCGCACTGAAGCTTTCTTT.

The chain uses TRBV29-1 and TRBJ2-3, with 7 bases matching TRBD1. CDR1 and CDR2 from the germline V gene are SQVTM and ANQGSEA. V lost 5 bases to trimming and J lost 1 base; unmatched junction nucleotides: 6. The CDR3 extends over 14 amino acids. The CDR3 reads CSVNRGRGTDTQYF. In DNA form, the CDR3 reads TGCAGCGTTAACAGGGGTCGCGGCACAGATACGCAGTATTTT.

In this sample, this clone turned up a few times. The chain has TRBV4-2 and TRBJ1-1; no reliable D call. The CDR3 is 15 residues long. Germline V lookup: CDR1 LGHNA, CDR2 YNFKEQ. V was shortened by 0 bases and J by 1 base, with 9 bases between the two germline ends. This chain's CDR3 is CASSQESDWNTEAFF. In DNA form, the CDR3 reads TGTGCCAGCAGCCAAGAATCGGACTGGAACACTGAAGCTTTCTTT.

This clone has only a few counts. V is TRBV28 and J is TRBJ1-5, with 7 positions matching TRBD1. After removal of 6 bases from V and 4 bases from J, the junction contained 18 bases not matched to a gene. Germline V gene lookup returns CDR1 MDHEN and CDR2 SYDVKM. The CDR3 covers 18 residues. The CDR3 DNA is TGTGCCAGCAGCCCAACGAGCGGAGGGGGCTTTGGAAATCAGCCCCAGCATTTT. Translation: CASSPTSGGGFGNQPQHF.

This CDR3 reads CASSATGGSEAFF. Written as DNA, the CDR3 is TGTGCCAGCAGCGCCACAGGGGGCAGTGAAGCTTTCTTT. The chain has TRBV7-3 and TRBJ1-1; 9 bases are a match to TRBD1. This CDR3 has 13 amino acids. The J segment lost 7 bases and the V segment lost 5 bases, leaving 5 bases of the junction unmatched. Germline V CDR1 and CDR2: SGHTA, FQGTGA.

The chain joins TRBV2 to TRBJ1-3; D gene ambiguous. The V end lost 7 bases, the J end lost 2 bases, and 12 bases lay between the germline ends. The CDR3 is 14 residues long. Germline CDR1 SNHLY, CDR2 FYNNEI. For the CDR3, the DNA is TGTGCCAGCAACGATCGGTCGGCTGGAAACACCATATATTTT. Protein sequence: CASNDRSAGNTIYF.